The 10 T cell receptor beta chains in this list originate from one sample, sequenced in a study of control samples from healthy donors and cancer patients. The data were produced by immunoSEQ multiplex PCR, yet TCRdb's version contains in-frame clones alone and is incomplete. The sample records approximately 170,000 clones, 80% to 95% being singletons. The sample consisted of blood. These receptors were taken from a woman in her twenties or thirties in good health.

This chain uses TRBV5-1 with TRBJ2-1; 7 bases fit TRBD1. V shed 3 bases and J 8 bases; nucleotides not matched to a gene: 23. CDR3 size: 19 residues. Germline assignment: CDR1 SGHRS and CDR2 YFSETQ. For the CDR3, the DNA is TGCGCCAGCAGCTCGGTCGTAGTCGGAACAGGGGTGCCCGGGGATGAGCAGTTCTTC. Translated, it gives CASSSVVVGTGVPGDEQFF.

The CDR3 protein is CASSQVSGANVLTF. DNA of the CDR3: TGTGCCAGCAGCCAGGTATCCGGGGCCAACGTCCTGACTTTC. This chain connects TRBV3-1 (or the pseudogene TRBV3-2) to TRBJ2-6; D not resolved. The CDR3 is 14 residues long. The germline V gene encodes CDR1 LGHDT and CDR2 YNNKEL (reference sequence). V lost 3 bases, J lost 4 bases, and 7 bases lay in between.

The chain couples TRBV28 to TRBJ2-2, with a tentative D call TRBD2 (5 bases). The CDR3 is made up of 16 amino acids. Trimming stripped 6 bases from V and 5 bases from J, with 19 bases between. Per the germline V gene, CDR1 is MDHEN and CDR2 is SYDVKM. The CDR3 loop is CASSPLKRVLTGELFF. The CDR3 nucleotides are TGTGCCAGCAGCCCTCTTAAGAGGGTATTGACCGGGGAGCTGTTTTTT.

This chain links TRBV9 with TRBJ1-2, with D perhaps TRBD1 (5 bases). This CDR3 has 15 residues. V shed 0 bases and J shed 8 bases, with 17 bases lying between them. Germline CDR1 and CDR2: SGDLS and YYNGEE. The CDR3 DNA follows: TGTGCCAGCAGCGTAGAGGACTGGGGGGGAGGCGGCTACACCTTC. Translation: CASSVEDWGGGGYTF. The full variable domain, its missing parts supplied by reference TRBV9 and TRBJ1-2, is DSGVTQTPKHLITATGQRVTLRCSPRSGDLSVYWYQQSLDQGLQFLIQYYNGEERAKGNILERFSAQQFPDLHSELNLSSLELGDSALYFCASSVEDWGGGGYTFGSGTRLTVV.

The rearrangement joins TRBV2 to TRBJ1-4; 8 bases map to TRBD1. After removal of 10 bases from V and 5 bases from J, the junction contained 6 bases not matched to a gene. The CDR3 extends over 13 amino acids. Germline CDR1 and CDR2: SNHLY and FYNNEI. CDR3 region: CATQDRDNEKLFF. CDR3 sequence (DNA): TGTGCCACCCAGGACAGGGACAATGAAAAACTGTTTTTT.

This chain's CDR3 is CASSYFGSGDRKRAQYF. The CDR3 DNA is TGTGCCAGCAGTTACTTCGGTAGCGGAGACAGGAAGAGAGCGCAGTATTTT. The J gene is TRBJ2-3, the V gene TRBV6-2 or TRBV6-3; possibly TRBD1 or TRBD2 for D (6 bases each). Germline V gene lookup returns CDR1 MNHEY and CDR2 SVGEGT. V lost 1 base and J 10 bases, leaving 24 bases between the germline ends. The CDR3 is 17 amino acids.

The chain combines TRBV6-4 with TRBJ2-3; unclear D gene. Trimming pared 5 bases from V and 4 bases from J, leaving 16 bases between. This CDR3 has 15 residues. In germline, CDR1 is MRHNA, CDR2 SNTAGT. The CDR3, as DNA: TGTGCCAGCAGTCTCACCCCGCAGGCGGCAGATACGCAGTATTTT. Translating it yields CASSLTPQAADTQYF.

About this clone: Distinct nucleotide sequences in the sample also encode this CDR3. The rearrangement uses TRBV28 and TRBJ2-7; D not resolved. Looked up from germline, CDR1 is MDHEN and CDR2 is SYDVKM. The germline V and J ends were trimmed by 5 bases and 4 bases, with 9 bases remaining between them. The CDR3 totals 12 residues. This chain's CDR3 is CASSLGGYEQYF. In DNA form, the CDR3 reads TGTGCCAGCAGTCTAGGTGGATACGAGCAGTACTTC.

The V call is TRBV6-2 or TRBV6-3, the J call TRBJ2-1; D is unclear. The V gene's germline CDR1 is MNHEY and CDR2 SVGEGT. The germline V and J ends were trimmed by 5 bases and 9 bases, with 23 bases remaining between them. This CDR3 spans 16 amino acids. The CDR3: CASSNRIATPSGEQFF. CDR3 coding DNA: TGTGCCAGCAGTAATCGAATAGCTACCCCCTCGGGTGAGCAGTTCTTC.

V gene TRBV3-1 (or the pseudogene TRBV3-2) combines with J gene TRBJ1-2; 8 nucleotides agree with TRBD1. The CDR3 loop spans 16 amino acids. The ends lost 3 bases at V and 1 base at J; junction bases unmatched: 7. The V gene's germline CDR1 is LGHDT and CDR2 YNNKEL (reference sequence). In DNA, the CDR3 is TGTGCCAGCAGCCACGTACAGGGGGTTTTTAACTATGGCTACACCTTC. Residues: CASSHVQGVFNYGYTF.